This TCR beta chain was identified in a study of cytomegalovirus exposure and HLA in healthy donors. Study-wide points: In vitro assays verified that a few CMV-associated chains recognized CMV antigens specifically. The TCR clusters that emerged in the first cohort tended, a later analysis found, to co-occur in the roughly 120 validation repertoires. Rarity characterized most TCR sequences, yet some public TCRs appeared in many donors.

The assay was immunoSEQ multiplex PCR, and TCRdb's table has in-frame clones only and misses some. The sample carries 200,000 to 300,000 clones, 86% recorded once. To note about this clone: Its target is not known.

The CDR3 extends over 17 amino acids. The V gene end was trimmed by 3 bases and the J gene end by 1 base; junction bases not matched to a gene: 2. Germline V gives CDR1 KGHSH, CDR2 LQKENI. The chain is built from TRBV18 and TRBJ2-2, with 13 bases aligning to TRBD2. Sequences were obtained from PBMCs. The TCR comes from a woman under 40 in good health and CMV-seropositive. The CDR3 DNA is TGTGCCAGCTCACCCAGGACTAGCGGGGGGAACACCGGGGAGCTGTTTTTT. It yields the protein CASSPRTSGGNTGELFF.